This T cell receptor beta chain was sequenced in a study of early T cells in non-severe SARS-CoV-2 infection (dated by TCRdb to about 2021). Concerning the study at large: Because TCR sequencing relied on bulk RNA taken from unsorted whole blood, pairing of alpha and beta chains was not possible. The study at large found these results: VDJdb matching was skewed toward anti-spike CD8 responses, so virus-specific expansions were likely underestimated and private and CD4 specificities were missed.

CDR3 length: 12 amino acids, cysteine to phenylalanine. The CDR3 DNA has 36 bases and is translated from base 1. The V and J ends are trimmed by 7 bases and 4 bases, leaving 10 bases between them. In the germline V gene, CDR1 corresponds to SGHDT and CDR2 to YYEEEE. Library method: 5' RACE. The sample was run on a NextSeq 500. Unique molecular identifiers were attached to individual cDNA molecules in the TCR library protocol so that sequencing error and PCR bias could be corrected. Both TCR alpha and beta chains were sequenced, and tight co-correlation was observed between alpha and beta sequence abundances in each sample. Regarding the original processing steps: V gene, J gene and CDR3 annotation of TCR sequences was performed with Decombinator V4. TCRs were defined as expanded if a significant change between any two time points was detected under a Poisson model with p below 0.0001. TCR abundances were normalised to the total number of TCRs sequenced per sample and expressed as counts per million. MAIT TCRs were defined by TRAV1-2 paired with TRAJ12, TRAJ20 or TRAJ33, and iNKT TCRs by TRAV10 paired with TRAJ18. VDJdb, accessed 1 November 2021, was searched for CMV, EBV and SARS-CoV-2 annotated TCRs, excluding TCRs annotated for multiple antigens. The public reads were quality trimmed at Q25 with fastp and then assembled into clones with MiXCR by TCRdb, keeping productive beta chains. Under each unique CDR3 protein, matching rows form one entry showing the most common genes and DNA. The V and J calls and clone size are TCRdb's, not the authors'. This sample is represented by tens of thousands of distinct CDR3 sequences; 2.9% of them were singletons. Approximately 0.71% of the sample rests with the top ten.

This clonotype was counted at least ten times. What this receptor recognizes is not known. Within one base of it there is no much larger clone, and no base qualities were kept. The study was a case-control design nested within a healthcare worker cohort in London, UK, with weekly nasopharyngeal swab PCR tests and blood sampling. Between 23 and 31 March 2020, the week of the UK lockdown, healthcare workers were enrolled and then followed up weekly for as long as 16 weeks. The sample taken for sequencing was whole blood. This chain is built from TRBV5-6 and TRBJ2-3; no D gene call is confident. The sequence came from an adult who was a healthcare worker with PCR-confirmed SARS-CoV-2 infection or an uninfected control (not recorded which). The DNA sequence reads TGTGCCAGCGGCACTATCGCAGATACGCAGTATTTT. The resulting protein is CASGTIADTQYF.